The 5 T cell receptor beta chains listed next were all sequenced from one sample in a study of CD8 T cells in ankylosing spondylitis. One entry per CDR3 protein, called by TCRdb with MiXCR from the 5' RACE reads. Counted here are around 230,000 distinct CDR3 sequences, 8% to 9.5% occurring once; the ten biggest clones make up around 7%. Sequencing input: blood, either unsorted or a sorted T cell fraction (not recorded which). All receptors come from a male donor with ankylosing spondylitis or in good health (not recorded which).

This clonotype showed up many times. The chain combines TRBV25-1 with TRBJ2-1, with a tentative D call TRBD1 (6 bases). The CDR3 sequence is 13 residues long. Germline CDR1 and CDR2: MGHDK and SYGVNS. The V end lost 6 bases, the J end lost 7 bases, and 13 bases lay between the germline ends. CDR3 coding DNA: TGTGCCAGCAGCGAGGGGGACCTTAATGAGCAGTTCTTC. Its translation: CASSEGDLNEQFF.

This clonotype was detected ten times or more. The chain carries TRBV12-3 or TRBV12-4 and TRBJ2-7, with TRBD1 matching 10 bases. With V trimmed by 7 bases and J by 5 bases, 14 bases remained unmatched. This CDR3 region has 16 residues. The CDR3 nucleotides are TGTGCCAGCACTCGACTCTGGACAGGGGGTGGAGACGAGCAGTACTTC. As protein: CASTRLWTGGGDEQYF.

This clonotype was counted ten times or more. The chain's CDR3 is CSARKGLSMGYTF. The CDR3 nucleotides read TGCAGTGCTAGAAAGGGACTCTCCATGGGCTACACCTTC. The chain couples TRBV20-1 to TRBJ1-2; perhaps TRBD1 as D (5 bases). This CDR3 region has 13 residues. Germline assignment: CDR1 DFQATT and CDR2 SNEGSKA (reference sequence). Trimming removed 2 bases at V and 8 bases at J, with 15 bases between.

This clonotype has at least ten counts. The chain carries TRBV12-3 or TRBV12-4 and TRBJ2-7; 7 positions match TRBD2. V lost 7 bases to trimming and J lost 5 bases; unmatched junction nucleotides: 5. The CDR3 sequence is 12 residues long. This CDR3 is CASKRGPDEQYF. CDR3 in DNA: TGTGCCAGCAAGCGGGGTCCCGACGAGCAGTACTTC.

This clonotype appeared many times. The chain recombines TRBV12-3 or TRBV12-4 with TRBJ1-2; 7 bases agree with TRBD1. The CDR3 totals 13 residues. V was pared by 7 bases and J by 5 bases, with 7 bases of the junction left unmatched. The CDR3 DNA follows: TGTGCCAGCATCCCGCCAGGGGGGTATGGCTACACCTTC. Protein: CASIPPGGYGYTF.